This T cell receptor (beta chain) is drawn from a study of T cell repertoires in cytomegalovirus infection. Findings and limits, study-wide: Accumulated public TCR beta family frequency recognized individuals carrying CMV together with the relevant HLA. Clonotype analysis showed dominance of the ex vivo response by HLA-C-restricted CMV-specific TCR beta clonotypes.

Germline lookup yields CDR1 MNHEY and CDR2 SMNVEV (reference sequence). V lost 5 bases and J lost 2; bases outside the gene matches: 8. The CDR3 sequence is 16 residues long. On this clonotype: The target antigen is unknown.

TCRdb processed the reads anew with MiXCR; each CDR3 protein has one entry. The sample lists under 850,000 distinct CDR3 sequences, 35% to 45% occurring once. This chain connects TRBV27 to TRBJ2-3, with 9 bases matching TRBD2. The sequenced sample was PBMCs. The source is a human donor in good health (CMV status not recorded). Some clones in this sample may be carry-over from other donors' samples. The CDR3 nucleotides are TGTGCCAGCAGTCCTCTTAGCGGGAGATTCACAGATACGCAGTATTTT. Amino acid sequence: CASSPLSGRFTDTQYF.